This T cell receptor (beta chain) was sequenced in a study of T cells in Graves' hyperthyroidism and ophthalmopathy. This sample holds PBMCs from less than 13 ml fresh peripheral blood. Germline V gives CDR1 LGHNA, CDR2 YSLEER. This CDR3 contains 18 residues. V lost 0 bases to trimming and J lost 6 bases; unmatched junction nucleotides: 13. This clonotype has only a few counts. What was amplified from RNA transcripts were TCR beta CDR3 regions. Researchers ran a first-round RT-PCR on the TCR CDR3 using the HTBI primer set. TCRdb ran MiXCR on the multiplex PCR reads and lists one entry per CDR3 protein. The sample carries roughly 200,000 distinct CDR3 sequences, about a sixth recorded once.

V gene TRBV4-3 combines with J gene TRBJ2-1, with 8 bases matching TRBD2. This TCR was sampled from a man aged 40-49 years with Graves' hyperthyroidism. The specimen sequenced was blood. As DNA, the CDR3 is TGCGCCAGCAGCCAAGAGTCTTACGGGGGGGGGTTCGGCAATGAGCAGTTCTTC. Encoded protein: CASSQESYGGGFGNEQFF.